Listed below are T cell receptor beta chains from one sample, sequenced in a study of control samples from healthy donors and cancer patients. Sequencing was performed with immunoSEQ multiplex PCR; in TCRdb, only in-frame clones are kept and a portion is missing. The profile shows 130,000 or so clones, approximately 89% of them singletons. Material: PBMCs. These receptors all stem from a man in his forties or fifties with head and neck cancer. Both conserved end residues are trimmed from each CDR3. D genes are given only for firm matches.

v_gene: TRBV7-3
d_gene: .
j_gene: TRBJ2-2
CDR3aa: ASSLIGHSNTGELF

v_gene: TRBV27
d_gene: .
j_gene: TRBJ1-5
CDR3aa: ASNLPPTQH

v_gene: TRBV6-1
d_gene: .
j_gene: TRBJ1-4
CDR3aa: ASSVEAKYQREKLF

v_gene: TRBV7-2
d_gene: .
j_gene: TRBJ1-5
CDR3aa: ASSRWGAGNQPQH

v_gene: TRBV5-1
d_gene: TRBD1
j_gene: TRBJ1-1
CDR3aa: ASSRQGAGTEAF

v_gene: TRBV10-1
d_gene: TRBD1
j_gene: TRBJ1-1
CDR3aa: ASSESTGAHTEAF

v_gene: TRBV10-3
d_gene: TRBD2
j_gene: TRBJ2-7
CDR3aa: AIRGTSGAYEQY

v_gene: TRBV7-9
d_gene: TRBD1
j_gene: TRBJ1-2
CDR3aa: ASSLRDSYGYT

v_gene: TRBV5-1
d_gene: .
j_gene: TRBJ1-4
CDR3aa: ASSLGQNNEKLF

v_gene: TRBV6-6
d_gene: TRBD1
j_gene: TRBJ1-4
CDR3aa: ASTPARTGDRKLF

v_gene: TRBV10-1
d_gene: .
j_gene: TRBJ1-6
CDR3aa: ASSSTASPLH

v_gene: TRBV6-6
d_gene: TRBD2
j_gene: TRBJ2-1
CDR3aa: ASSWTERGNEQF

v_gene: TRBV7-2
d_gene: .
j_gene: TRBJ2-1
CDR3aa: ASSLAPLGSYNEQF

v_gene: TRBV2
d_gene: .
j_gene: TRBJ2-7
CDR3aa: ASSPQGIDEQY

v_gene: TRBV28
d_gene: .
j_gene: TRBJ1-1
CDR3aa: ASSSTGIRDTEAF

v_gene: TRBV3-1/TRBV3-2
d_gene: .
j_gene: TRBJ1-1
CDR3aa: ASSLAGEAF

v_gene: TRBV4-2
d_gene: .
j_gene: TRBJ1-6
CDR3aa: ASSQEEVTTPLH

v_gene: TRBV7-2
d_gene: TRBD2
j_gene: TRBJ2-7
CDR3aa: ASSSHLAEQY

v_gene: TRBV19
d_gene: .
j_gene: TRBJ1-2
CDR3aa: ASSPDRLNYGYT

v_gene: TRBV19
d_gene: .
j_gene: TRBJ1-2
CDR3aa: ASRGINYGYT

v_gene: TRBV5-1
d_gene: .
j_gene: TRBJ1-1
CDR3aa: ASSLGHLSMNTEAF

v_gene: TRBV6-1
d_gene: .
j_gene: TRBJ1-5
CDR3aa: ASSERGLTGQPQH

v_gene: TRBV19
d_gene: .
j_gene: TRBJ1-1
CDR3aa: ASSIMDSGVTEAF

v_gene: TRBV28
d_gene: .
j_gene: TRBJ2-7
CDR3aa: ASTPSLTYEQY